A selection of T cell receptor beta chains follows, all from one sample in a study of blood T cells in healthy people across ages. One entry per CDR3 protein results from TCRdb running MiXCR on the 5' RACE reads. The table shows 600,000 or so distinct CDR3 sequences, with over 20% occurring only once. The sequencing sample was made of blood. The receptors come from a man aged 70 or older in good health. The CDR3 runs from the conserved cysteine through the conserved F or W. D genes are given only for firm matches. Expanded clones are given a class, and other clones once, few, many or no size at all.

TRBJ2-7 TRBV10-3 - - CAIKGEGLTEQYF TGTGCCATCAAGGGGGAGGGCCTTACCGAGCAGTACTTC
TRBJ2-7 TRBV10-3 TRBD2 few CAISATSGSSYEQYF TGTGCCATCAGTGCCACTAGCGGGAGCTCCTACGAGCAGTACTTC
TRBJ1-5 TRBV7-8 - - CASSTSGGGNQPQHF TGTGCCAGCAGTACCTCCGGAGGAGGGAATCAGCCCCAGCATTTT
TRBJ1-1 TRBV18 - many CASSPPRRMNTEAFF TGTGCCAGCTCACCACCTAGACGGATGAACACTGAAGCTTTCTTT
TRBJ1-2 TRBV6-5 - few CASSYSTGDYGYTF TGTGCCAGCAGTTACTCGACGGGGGACTATGGCTACACCTTC
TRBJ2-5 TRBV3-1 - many CASSQDGPRPQETQYF TGTGCCAGCAGCCAAGATGGGCCCAGACCCCAAGAGACCCAGTACTTC
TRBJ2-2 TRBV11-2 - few CASSLEWELFF TGTGCCAGCAGCTTAGAGTGGGAGCTGTTTTTT
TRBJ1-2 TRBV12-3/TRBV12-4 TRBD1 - CASSPQGAEGYTF TGTGCCAGCAGTCCACAGGGGGCAGAGGGCTACACCTTC
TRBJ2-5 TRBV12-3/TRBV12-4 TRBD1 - CASSFPGTGDKETQYF TGTGCCAGCAGTTTTCCGGGGACAGGGGACAAAGAGACCCAGTACTTC
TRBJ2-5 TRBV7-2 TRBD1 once CASSLGDREWEETQYF TGTGCCAGCAGCTTAGGGGACAGGGAATGGGAGGAGACCCAGTACTTC
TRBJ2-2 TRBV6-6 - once CASSYSTTTGELFF TGTGCCAGCAGTTACTCGACAACAACCGGGGAGCTGTTTTTT
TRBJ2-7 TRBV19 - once CASSRFYGNSYEQYF TGTGCCAGTAGCAGGTTTTATGGAAACTCCTACGAGCAGTACTTC
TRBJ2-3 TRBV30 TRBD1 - CAWSLRQGVTDTQYF TGTGCCTGGAGCCTGAGGCAGGGGGTAACAGATACGCAGTATTTT
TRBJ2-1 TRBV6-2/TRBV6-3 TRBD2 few CASRLPGLAGWNEQFF TGTGCCAGCAGACTACCGGGACTAGCGGGATGGAATGAGCAGTTCTTC
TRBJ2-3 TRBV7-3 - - CASSPTRNTDTQYF TGTGCCAGCAGCCCGACGAGGAACACAGATACGCAGTATTTT
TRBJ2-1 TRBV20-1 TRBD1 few CSALDRGKEREQFF TGCAGTGCCCTGGACAGGGGAAAAGAGCGTGAGCAGTTCTTC
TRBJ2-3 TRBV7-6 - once CASSLAGGRGDTQYF TGTGCCAGCAGCTTAGCGGGGGGGCGAGGAGATACGCAGTATTTT
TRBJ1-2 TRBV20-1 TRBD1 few CSARKTGANYGYTF TGCAGTGCTAGAAAAACAGGGGCTAACTATGGCTACACCTTC
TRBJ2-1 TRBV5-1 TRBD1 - CASRSNVGTGGNEQFF TGCGCCAGCAGATCCAACGTCGGGACAGGGGGCAATGAGCAGTTCTTC
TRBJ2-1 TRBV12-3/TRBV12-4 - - CASSFKMGNEQFF TGTGCCAGCAGTTTTAAGATGGGGAATGAGCAGTTCTTC
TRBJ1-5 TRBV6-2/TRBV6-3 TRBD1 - CASSHGQGQHF TGTGCCAGCAGTCACGGACAGGGCCAGCATTTT
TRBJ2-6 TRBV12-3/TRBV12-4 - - CASRTTGLSGANVLTF TGTGCCAGCAGGACGACGGGACTCTCTGGGGCCAACGTCCTGACTTTC
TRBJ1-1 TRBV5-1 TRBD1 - CASSLAGGGGNTEAFF TGCGCCAGCAGCTTGGCAGGGGGCGGTGGGAACACTGAAGCTTTCTTT
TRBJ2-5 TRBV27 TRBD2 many CASSPSRTSGREWFQETQYF TGTGCCAGCAGTCCGAGCCGGACTAGCGGGAGAGAGTGGTTCCAAGAGACCCAGTACTTC
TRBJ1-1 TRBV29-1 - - CSVSQTQGTEAFF TGCAGCGTCTCTCAAACTCAGGGAACTGAAGCTTTCTTT
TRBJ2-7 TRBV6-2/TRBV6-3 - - CASRGRPSYEQYF TGTGCCAGCAGGGGACGACCATCCTACGAGCAGTACTTC
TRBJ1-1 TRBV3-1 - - CASSQMGGGVNTEAFF TGTGCCAGCAGCCAAATGGGGGGAGGGGTGAACACTGAAGCTTTCTTT
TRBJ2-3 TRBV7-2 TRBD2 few CASSSRTSATDTQYF TGTGCCAGCAGCTCGAGGACTAGCGCCACAGATACGCAGTATTTT
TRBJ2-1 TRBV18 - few CASSPPNAVTYNEQFF TGTGCCAGCTCACCACCAAACGCGGTTACCTACAATGAGCAGTTCTTC
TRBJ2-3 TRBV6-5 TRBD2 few CTSSYSSGRADTQYF TGTACCAGCAGTTACTCTAGCGGGAGAGCAGATACGCAGTATTTT
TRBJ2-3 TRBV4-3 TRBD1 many CASSQSPTGGTDTQYF TGCGCCAGCAGCCAAAGCCCGACAGGGGGCACAGATACGCAGTATTTT
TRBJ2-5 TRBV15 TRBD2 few CATTSGPWETQYF TGTGCCACCACTAGCGGGCCTTGGGAGACCCAGTACTTC
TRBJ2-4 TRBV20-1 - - CSADQESHIQYF TGCAGTGCAGATCAGGAGTCGCACATTCAGTACTTC
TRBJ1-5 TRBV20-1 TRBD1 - CSASPGTGEVQPQHF TGCAGTGCTAGCCCCGGGACAGGGGAGGTTCAGCCCCAGCATTTT
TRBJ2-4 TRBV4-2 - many CASSSVDFKNIQYF TGTGCCAGCAGCAGTGTGGACTTCAAAAACATTCAGTACTTC
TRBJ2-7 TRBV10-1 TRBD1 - CASSGGDRGFGKNEQYF TGCGCCAGCAGTGGAGGGGACAGGGGGTTCGGCAAAAATGAGCAGTACTTC
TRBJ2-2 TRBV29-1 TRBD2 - CSAGDYRNTGELFF TGCAGCGCCGGGGACTACAGAAACACCGGGGAGCTGTTTTTT
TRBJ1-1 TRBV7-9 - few CASSLDPGENTEAFF TGTGCCAGCAGCTTAGACCCCGGGGAGAACACTGAAGCTTTCTTT
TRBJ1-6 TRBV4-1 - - CASSQGGGAQSPLHF TGCGCCAGCAGCCAAGGAGGTGGGGCGCAGTCACCCCTCCACTTT
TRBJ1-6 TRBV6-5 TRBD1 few CASSDRGARSPLHF TGTGCCAGCAGTGACAGGGGGGCCCGGTCACCCCTCCACTTT
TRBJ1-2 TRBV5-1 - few CASSTGTGGRDYGYTF TGCGCCAGCAGCACCGGAACGGGGGGTCGGGACTATGGCTACACCTTC
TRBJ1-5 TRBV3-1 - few CASSSRQDQPQHF TGTGCCAGCAGCAGCCGACAGGATCAGCCCCAGCATTTT
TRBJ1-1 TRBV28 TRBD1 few CASTIARGRAFF TGTGCCAGCACCATCGCAAGGGGGCGAGCTTTCTTT
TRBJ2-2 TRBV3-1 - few CASSQHGGPGELFF TGTGCCAGCAGCCAACATGGCGGGCCCGGGGAGCTGTTTTTT
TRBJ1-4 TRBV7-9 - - CASSLMQSRGKLFF TGTGCCAGCAGCTTGATGCAGTCTCGCGGAAAACTGTTTTTT
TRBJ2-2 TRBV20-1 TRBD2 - CSARDGTSGSFAGELFF TGCAGTGCTAGAGATGGGACTAGCGGGAGCTTTGCCGGGGAGCTGTTTTTT
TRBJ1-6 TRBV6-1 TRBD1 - CASSERTGPNSPLHF TGTGCCAGCAGTGAGCGGACAGGGCCTAATTCACCCCTCCACTTT
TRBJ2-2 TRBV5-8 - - CASSLLATPLGELFF TGTGCCAGCAGCTTACTGGCCACCCCTTTAGGGGAGCTGTTTTTT
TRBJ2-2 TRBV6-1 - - CASSEPRTDSTGELFF TGTGCCAGCAGTGAACCGAGGACAGATTCCACCGGGGAGCTGTTTTTT
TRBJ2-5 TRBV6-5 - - CASSYSERQETQYF TGTGCCAGCAGTTACTCGGAGAGGCAAGAGACCCAGTACTTC
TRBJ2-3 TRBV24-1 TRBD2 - CATSGAGTDTQYF TGTGCCACCAGCGGAGCGGGAACAGATACGCAGTATTTT
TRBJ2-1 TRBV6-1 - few CASRTGLLELYNEQFF TGTGCCAGCAGGACGGGACTCCTAGAACTCTACAATGAGCAGTTCTTC
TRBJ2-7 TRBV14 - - CASSAGPGQDYEQYF TGTGCCAGCAGTGCTGGACCGGGACAAGACTACGAGCAGTACTTC
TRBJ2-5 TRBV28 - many CASSFGADSKETQYF TGTGCCAGCAGTTTCGGTGCGGACTCTAAAGAGACCCAGTACTTC